This T cell receptor beta chain emerged from a study of T cell responses to AZD1222 COVID-19 vaccine. Whole-study findings and limits: Donors in the cohort were predominantly white British and more often female, and clonal diversity was possibly underestimated. Reportedly, close to half of spike-specific TCRs are directed against unmutated variant regions. Repertoire samples came only from after the peak T cell response.

About this clone itself: Antigen: not known.

In germline, CDR1 is KGHSH, CDR2 LQKENI. The CDR3 is 15 amino acids. V shed 1 base, J shed 7 bases, and the junction held 6 bases outside the gene matches. Assay: immunoSEQ multiplex PCR; the TCRdb copy retains only in-frame clones and omits some. The profile shows about 140,000 clones, about 91% of them singletons. The receptor was derived from an adult in good health. Sequences were derived from peripheral blood, sampled on day 0 of AZD1222 vaccination. The chain employs TRBV18 and TRBJ2-7; 11 nucleotides match TRBD1. Written as DNA, the CDR3 is TGTGCCAGCTCACCACGCGGACAGGGGGCTTTAGAGCAGTACTTC. Its protein is CASSPRGQGALEQYF.